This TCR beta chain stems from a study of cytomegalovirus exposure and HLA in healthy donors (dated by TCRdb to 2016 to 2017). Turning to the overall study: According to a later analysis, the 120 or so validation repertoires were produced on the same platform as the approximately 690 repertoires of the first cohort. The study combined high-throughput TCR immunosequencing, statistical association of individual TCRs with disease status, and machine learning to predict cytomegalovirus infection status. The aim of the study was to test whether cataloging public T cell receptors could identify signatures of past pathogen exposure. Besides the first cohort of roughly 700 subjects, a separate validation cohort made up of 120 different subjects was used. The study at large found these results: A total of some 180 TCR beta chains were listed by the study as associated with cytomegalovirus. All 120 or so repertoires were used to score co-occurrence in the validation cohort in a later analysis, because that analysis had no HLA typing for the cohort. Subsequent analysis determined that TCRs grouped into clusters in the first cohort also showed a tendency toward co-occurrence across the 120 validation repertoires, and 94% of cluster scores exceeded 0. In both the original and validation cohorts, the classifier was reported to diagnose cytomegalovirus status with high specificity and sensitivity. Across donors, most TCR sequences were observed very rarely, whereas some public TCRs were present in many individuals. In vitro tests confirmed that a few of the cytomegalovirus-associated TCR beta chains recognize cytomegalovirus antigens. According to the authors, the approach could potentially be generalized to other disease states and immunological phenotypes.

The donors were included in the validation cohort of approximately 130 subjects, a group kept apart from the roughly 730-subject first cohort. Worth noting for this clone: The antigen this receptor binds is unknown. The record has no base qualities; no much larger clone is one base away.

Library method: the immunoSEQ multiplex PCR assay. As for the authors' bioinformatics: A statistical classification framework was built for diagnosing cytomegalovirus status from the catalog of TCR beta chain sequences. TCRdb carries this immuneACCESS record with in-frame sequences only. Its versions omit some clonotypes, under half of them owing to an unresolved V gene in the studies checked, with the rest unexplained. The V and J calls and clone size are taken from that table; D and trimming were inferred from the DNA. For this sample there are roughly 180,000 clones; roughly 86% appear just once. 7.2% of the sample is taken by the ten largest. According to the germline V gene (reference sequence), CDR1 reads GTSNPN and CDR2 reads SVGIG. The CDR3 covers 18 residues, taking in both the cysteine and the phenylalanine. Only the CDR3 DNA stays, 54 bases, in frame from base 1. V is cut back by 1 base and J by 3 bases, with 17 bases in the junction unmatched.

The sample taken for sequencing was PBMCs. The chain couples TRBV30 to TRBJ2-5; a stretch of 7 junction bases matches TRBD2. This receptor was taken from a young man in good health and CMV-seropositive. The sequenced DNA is TGTGCCTGGAGTGCAAATTATTGGAGCGGGGTAAGCGAAGAGACCCAGTACTTC. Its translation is CAWSANYWSGVSEETQYF.